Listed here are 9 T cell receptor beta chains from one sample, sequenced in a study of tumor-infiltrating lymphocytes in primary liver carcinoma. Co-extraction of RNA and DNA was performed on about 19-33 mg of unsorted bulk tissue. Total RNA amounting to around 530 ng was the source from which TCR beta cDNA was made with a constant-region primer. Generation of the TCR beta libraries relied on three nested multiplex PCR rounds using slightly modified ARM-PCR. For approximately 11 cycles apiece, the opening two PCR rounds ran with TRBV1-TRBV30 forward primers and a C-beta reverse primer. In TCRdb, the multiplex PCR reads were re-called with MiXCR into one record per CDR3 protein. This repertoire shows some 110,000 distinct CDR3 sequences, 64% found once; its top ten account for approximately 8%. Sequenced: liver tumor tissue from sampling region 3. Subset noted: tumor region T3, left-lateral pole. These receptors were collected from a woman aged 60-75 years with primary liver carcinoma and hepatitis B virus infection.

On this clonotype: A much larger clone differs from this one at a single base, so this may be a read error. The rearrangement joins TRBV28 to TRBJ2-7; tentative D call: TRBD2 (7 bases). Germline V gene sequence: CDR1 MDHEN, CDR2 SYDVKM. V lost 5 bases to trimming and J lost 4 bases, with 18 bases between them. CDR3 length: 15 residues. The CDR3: CASSPAGAVRYEQYF. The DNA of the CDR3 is TGTGCCAGCAGTCCCGCGGGGGCCGTTAGATACGAGCAGTACTTC. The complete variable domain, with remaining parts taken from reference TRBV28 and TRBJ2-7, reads DVKVTQSSRYLVKRTGEKVFLECVQDMDHENMFWYRQDPGLGLRLIYFSYDVKMKEKGDIPEGYSVSREKKERFSLILESASTNQTSMYLCASSPAGAVRYEQYFGPGTRLTVT.

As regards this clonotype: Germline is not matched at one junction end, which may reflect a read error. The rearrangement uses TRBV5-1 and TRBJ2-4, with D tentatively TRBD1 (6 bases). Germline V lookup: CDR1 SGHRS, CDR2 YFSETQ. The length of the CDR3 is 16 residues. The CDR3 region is CASSSGAGVAKSIQYF. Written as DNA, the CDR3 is TGCGCCAGCAGCTCGGGCGCAGGGGTAGCCAAAAGCATTCAGTACTTC.

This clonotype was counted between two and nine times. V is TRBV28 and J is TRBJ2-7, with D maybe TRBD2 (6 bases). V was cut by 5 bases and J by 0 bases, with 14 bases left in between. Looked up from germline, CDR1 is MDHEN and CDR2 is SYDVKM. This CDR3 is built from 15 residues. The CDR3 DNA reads TGTGCCAGCAGTCCCTCAGTGGGGGGCTCCTACGAGCAGTACTTC. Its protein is CASSPSVGGSYEQYF.

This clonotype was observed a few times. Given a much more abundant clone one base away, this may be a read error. CDR3 DNA: TGTGCCAGCAGCCCCGCGGTGGGGGTGGGGCATCAGCCCCAGCATTTT. Translating gives CASSPAVGVGHQPQHF. This chain links TRBV6-6 with TRBJ1-5; a possible D gene is TRBD1 (5 bases). The CDR3 extends over 16 amino acids. V gave up 6 bases and J gave up 5 bases, with 20 bases separating them. CDR1 MNHNY and CDR2 SVGAGI come from the germline V gene (reference sequence).

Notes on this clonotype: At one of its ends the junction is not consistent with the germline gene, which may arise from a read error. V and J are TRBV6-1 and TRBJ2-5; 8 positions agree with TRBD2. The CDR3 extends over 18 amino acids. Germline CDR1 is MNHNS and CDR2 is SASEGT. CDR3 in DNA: TGTGCCAGCGGTGAAGGCCTTGGACTAGCCCAGTACCAAGAGACCCAGTACTTC. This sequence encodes CASGEGLGLAQYQETQYF.

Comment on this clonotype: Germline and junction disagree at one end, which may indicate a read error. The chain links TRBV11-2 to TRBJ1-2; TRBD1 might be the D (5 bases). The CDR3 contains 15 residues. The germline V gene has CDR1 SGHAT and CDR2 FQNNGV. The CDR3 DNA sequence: TGTGTCAGCACCCCCCGCCAGACAGAAAAATATGGCTACACCTTC. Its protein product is CVSTPRQTEKYGYTF.

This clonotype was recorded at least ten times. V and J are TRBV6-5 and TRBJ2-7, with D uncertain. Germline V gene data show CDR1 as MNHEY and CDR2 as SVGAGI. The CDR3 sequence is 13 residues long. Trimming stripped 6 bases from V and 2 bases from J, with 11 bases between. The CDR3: CASSKTLTYEQYF. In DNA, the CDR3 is TGTGCCAGCAGCAAGACACTTACCTACGAGCAGTACTTC.

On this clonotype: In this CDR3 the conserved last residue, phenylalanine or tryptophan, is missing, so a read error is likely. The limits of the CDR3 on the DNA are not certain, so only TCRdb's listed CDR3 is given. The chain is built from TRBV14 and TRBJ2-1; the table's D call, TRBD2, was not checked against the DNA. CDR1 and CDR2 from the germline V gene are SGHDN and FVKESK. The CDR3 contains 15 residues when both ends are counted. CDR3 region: CASSPGGAGGLQQSL.

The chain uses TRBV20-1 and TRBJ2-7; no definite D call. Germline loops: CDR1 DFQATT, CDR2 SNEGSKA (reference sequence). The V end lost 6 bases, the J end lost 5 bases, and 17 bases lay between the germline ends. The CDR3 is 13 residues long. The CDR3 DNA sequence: TGCAGTGCCGGAGACGATACCTCGGACGAGCAGTACTTC. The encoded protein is CSAGDDTSDEQYF.